The 2 T cell receptor beta chains presented below share a single source sample, sequenced in a study of human T cells and chemical hapten exposure (dated by TCRdb to the early 2020s). In the paper's terms, the time point label means: patch test 3, about 24 weeks after DPC sensitization. The treatment or condition label on this specimen signifies: therapeutic diphenylcyclopropenone sensitization with weekly scalp DPC. The library was prepared using RACE. Sequencing relied on a NextSeq 500. The public reads were reanalyzed by TCRdb: fastp trimming at Q25, MiXCR alignment, in-frame beta chains only. Here each entry gathers all rows of one CDR3 protein and keeps the most common genes and DNA. The sample includes 50,000 or so distinct CDR3 sequences, with over 9.5% observed a single time. Approximately 17% of the sample rests with the top ten. This specimen consisted of whole blood, obtained in connection with sensitization to the hapten diphenylcyclopropenone (DPC). These receptors originate from a woman between 40 and 55 years old with alopecia areata. Some clones in this sample may be carry-over from other donors' samples.

This clonotype was counted only a few times. This chain uses TRBV6-1 with TRBJ2-2, with D unresolved. Germline CDR1 is MNHNS and CDR2 is SASEGT. V was pared by 2 bases and J by 6 bases, with 10 bases between. CDR3 length: 14 amino acids. The CDR3 reads CASSERRAPGELFF. The CDR3, as DNA: TGTGCCAGCAGTGAACGCCGCGCCCCCGGGGAGCTGTTTTTT.

This clonotype was seen ten or more times. The rearrangement uses TRBV29-1 and TRBJ2-1, with a tentative D call TRBD1 (5 bases). Between the trimmed V and J ends, which lost 0 bases and 8 bases, there was a span of 20 bases. The CDR3 consists of 16 residues. Germline V gene lookup returns CDR1 SQVTM and CDR2 ANQGSEA. CDR3 DNA: TGCAGCGTTGAAGAAAGGATAGGGGTATCCCCCCATGAGCAGTTCTTC. It encodes CSVEERIGVSPHEQFF.